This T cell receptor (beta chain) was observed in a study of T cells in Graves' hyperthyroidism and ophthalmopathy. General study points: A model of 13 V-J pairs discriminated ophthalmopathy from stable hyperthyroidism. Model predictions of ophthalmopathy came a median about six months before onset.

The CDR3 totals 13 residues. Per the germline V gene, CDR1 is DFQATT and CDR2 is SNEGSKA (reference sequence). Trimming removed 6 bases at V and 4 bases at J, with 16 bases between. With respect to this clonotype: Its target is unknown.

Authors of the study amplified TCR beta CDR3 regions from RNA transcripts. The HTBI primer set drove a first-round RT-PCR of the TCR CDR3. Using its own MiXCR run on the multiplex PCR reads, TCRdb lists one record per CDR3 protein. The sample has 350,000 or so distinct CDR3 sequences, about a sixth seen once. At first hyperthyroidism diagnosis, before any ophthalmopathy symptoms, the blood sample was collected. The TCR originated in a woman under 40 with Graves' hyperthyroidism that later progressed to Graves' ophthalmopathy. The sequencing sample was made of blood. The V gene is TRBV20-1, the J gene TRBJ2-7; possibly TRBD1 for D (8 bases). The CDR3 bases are TGCAGTGCCCCGATACAGGGGGGGTACGAGCAGTACTTC. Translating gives CSAPIQGGYEQYF.